Each of the 8 T cell receptor beta chains below was sequenced from the same sample in a study of shared clonotypes between healthy human individuals. Here immunoSEQ multiplex PCR was the method, and the copy in TCRdb shows in-frame clones only, minus some. The top ten hold 0.065% to 0.07% of the sample, which has 180,000 or so clones, around 93% seen once. The source material was naive CD4+ T cells sorted from blood. Indicated subset: CD45RA+ positively selected. These receptors all come from a woman in her twenties or thirties in good health.

The rearrangement joins TRBV6-5 to TRBJ1-5; D ambiguous. Between the trimmed V and J ends, which lost 0 bases and 1 base, there was a span of 1 base. In germline, CDR1 is MNHEY, CDR2 SVGAGI. CDR3 length equals 13 residues. CDR3 loop: CASSYSSNQPQHF. The CDR3 region has the DNA TGTGCCAGCAGTTACTCAAGCAATCAGCCCCAGCATTTT.

V and J are TRBV19 and TRBJ1-5; maybe TRBD1 (5 bases). The CDR3 is made up of 13 amino acids. V lost 5 bases and J 5 bases, leaving 10 bases between the germline ends. CDR1 is LNHDA, CDR2 SQIVND, per germline (reference sequence). CDR3 residues: CASSSGPHQPQHF. In DNA, the CDR3 is TGTGCCAGTAGTTCAGGGCCTCATCAGCCCCAGCATTTT.

The rearrangement links TRBV21-1 to TRBJ2-7. TRBV21-1 is tagged as a pseudogene. This CDR3 contains 10 residues. The CDR3 protein is CASSTPEQYF. The CDR3 region has the DNA TGTGCCAGCAGCACCCCCGAGCAGTACTTC.

The chain combines TRBV5-1 with TRBJ2-1; the match to TRBD2 covers 7 bases. The CDR3 contains 15 residues. V shed 4 bases, J shed 6 bases, and the junction held 10 bases outside the gene matches. CDR1 and CDR2 (germline): SGHRS, YFSETQ. The CDR3 is CASSIASGTLNEQFF. CDR3 in DNA: TGCGCCAGCAGCATCGCGAGCGGGACGCTCAATGAGCAGTTCTTC.

The V gene is TRBV18, the J gene TRBJ2-1; D is undetermined. The CDR3 is 13 amino acids. The V and J ends lost 3 bases and 5 bases respectively, with 8 bases between them. From germline, CDR1 is KGHSH and CDR2 LQKENI. DNA for the CDR3: TGTGCCAGCTCACCGGGCATCGACAATGAGCAGTTCTTC. Translated, it gives CASSPGIDNEQFF. The full variable domain, its missing parts supplied by reference TRBV18 and TRBJ2-1, is NAGVMQNPRHLVRRRGQEARLRCSPMKGHSHVYWYRQLPEEGLKFMVYLQKENIIDESGMPKERFSAEFPKEGPSILRIQQVVRGDSAAYFCASSPGIDNEQFFGPGTRLTVL.

The J gene is TRBJ1-2, the V gene TRBV7-2, with unresolved D. Trimming left V 2 bases short and J 4 bases short, with 17 bases between. There are 16 residues in the CDR3. Germline lookup yields CDR1 SGHTA and CDR2 FQGNSA. CDR3 sequence reads: CASSLIVDTFSYGYTF. The DNA for the CDR3 is TGTGCCAGCAGCTTAATAGTGGATACCTTTTCCTATGGCTACACCTTC.

The chain combines TRBV28 with TRBJ2-6; unclear D gene. Germline CDR1 is MDHEN and CDR2 is SYDVKM. CDR3 length: 14 residues. Trimming removed 8 bases at V and 3 bases at J, with 11 bases between. The CDR3 here is CASRYHGGANVLTF. Here the CDR3 DNA reads TGTGCCAGCCGTTACCACGGTGGGGCCAACGTCCTGACTTTC.

The rearrangement joins TRBV6-5 to TRBJ1-2; 9 bases align to TRBD1. Germline V gene data show CDR1 as MNHEY and CDR2 as SVGAGI. After removal of 2 bases from V and 7 bases from J, the junction contained 8 bases not matched to a gene. The length of the CDR3 is 15 residues. The DNA of the CDR3 is TGTGCCAGCAGTTACGAAGGGACAGGGACTCGTGGCTACACCTTC. Translation gives CASSYEGTGTRGYTF.